These 9 T cell receptor beta chains share one sample of origin, sequenced in a study of OX40 agonist ivuxolimab in advanced cancers. Profiled with immunoSEQ multiplex PCR; TCRdb holds only in-frame clones, not every one. The sample carries some 50,000 clones, 84% recorded once. The sequenced sample was CD4+ or CD8+ T cells sorted from blood, obtained in a trial of the OX40 agonist ivuxolimab. The receptors originated from an adult with an advanced solid tumor such as melanoma, head and neck, liver or kidney cancer.

The chain combines TRBV27 with TRBJ2-7; D possibly matches TRBD1 or TRBD2 (5 bases each). Trimming shortened V by 2 bases and J by 7 bases, and 15 bases separated the two germline ends. This CDR3 region has 14 residues. Germline V gene lookup returns CDR1 MNHEY and CDR2 SMNVEV (reference sequence). The CDR3 sequence: CASSLDTHGTEQYF. CDR3 nucleotide sequence: TGTGCCAGCAGTTTAGACACTCACGGGACGGAGCAGTACTTC.

The rearrangement links TRBV6-6 to TRBJ1-1, with D tentatively TRBD1 (6 bases). Trimming took off 7 bases at V and 0 bases at J, with 12 bases between the two ends. Germline-derived CDR1 and CDR2 are MNHNY and SVGAGI (reference sequence). This CDR3 is 14 amino acids long. CDR3 loop: CASTRTVLNTEAFF. The DNA of the CDR3 is TGTGCCAGCACCCGGACAGTCTTGAACACTGAAGCTTTCTTT.

The chain couples TRBV10-1 to TRBJ2-2; 8 nucleotides agree with TRBD1. Germline V gene data show CDR1 as WNHNN and CDR2 as SYGVQD (reference sequence). Trimming at V came to 8 bases and at J to 6 bases, leaving 17 bases not matched to a gene. The CDR3 runs to 17 residues. Written as DNA, the CDR3 is TGCGCCAGCGGCGGTTTGGGGGCAGGGGGCTCCTCCGGGGAGCTGTTTTTT. Its protein product is CASGGLGAGGSSGELFF.

This clone was counted once. The V call is TRBV7-3, the J call TRBJ2-1; D is possibly TRBD2 (5 bases). V gave up 5 bases and J gave up 9 bases, with 11 bases separating them. Per the germline V gene, CDR1 is SGHTA and CDR2 is FQGTGA. The CDR3 is 12 residues long. As DNA, the CDR3 is TGTGCCAGCAGCGCTACTAGAGGTGAGCAGTTCTTC. Translated, it gives CASSATRGEQFF.

With respect to this clone: Other DNA sequences from this sample encode an identical CDR3 as well. V is TRBV2 and J is TRBJ2-6, with D perhaps being TRBD1 or TRBD2 (6 bases each). The germline CDR1 and CDR2 sequences are SNHLY and FYNNEI. With 3 bases removed from V and 4 bases from J, the gap between germline ends came to 10 bases. This CDR3 is built from 15 residues. The CDR3 coding sequence is TGTGCCAGCAGTGATTGGGGGGCAGGGGCCAACGTCCTGACTTTC. Protein sequence: CASSDWGAGANVLTF.

This chain connects TRBV7-9 to TRBJ1-1, with no clear D. The V gene lost 1 base and the J gene lost 2 bases, with 5 bases spanning the gap. Germline loops: CDR1 SEHNR, CDR2 FQNEAQ (reference sequence). There are 13 residues in the CDR3. The CDR3 protein is CASSLGENTEAFF. CDR3 nucleotide sequence: TGTGCCAGCAGCTTAGGGGAAAACACTGAAGCTTTCTTT.

The chain joins TRBV5-1 to TRBJ1-1; 7 positions agree with TRBD1. The ends lost 4 bases at V and 2 bases at J; junction bases unmatched: 2. The CDR3 runs to 13 residues. CDR1 is SGHRS and CDR2 is YFSETQ in the germline V gene. The CDR3 DNA follows: TGCGCCAGCAGCCGACAGGGCAACACTGAAGCTTTCTTT. Translating it yields CASSRQGNTEAFF.

This clone was observed once. The gene calls are TRBV5-1 and TRBJ2-7; 9 nucleotides align to TRBD2. From germline, CDR1 is SGHRS and CDR2 YFSETQ. This CDR3 has 16 amino acids. The junction had 7 bases not matched to a gene; V was cut back by 2 bases and J by 1 base. CDR3 bases: TGCGCCAGCAGCTTCCAGCGGGGGGCTCTATCCTACGAGCAGTACTTC. Residues: CASSFQRGALSYEQYF.

The CDR3 nucleotides read TGTGCCTGGAGTGTAGGGACAGGTCCAATCTACGAGCAGTACTTC. Residues: CAWSVGTGPIYEQYF. The chain couples TRBV30 to TRBJ2-7; TRBD1 matches at 8 bases. The CDR3 is 15 residues long. Germline V gene sequence: CDR1 GTSNPN, CDR2 SVGIG (reference sequence). J lost 3 bases, V lost 0 bases, and 7 bases had no gene match.